These 10 T cell receptor beta chains share one sample of origin, sequenced in a study of cytomegalovirus exposure and HLA in healthy donors. Profiled with immunoSEQ multiplex PCR; TCRdb holds only in-frame clones, not every one. The sample includes fewer than 120,000 clones, roughly 90% seen only once; the top ten take 1.4% to 1.5%. Sequenced input: PBMCs. These receptors were collected from a woman in her 30s in good health and CMV-seropositive.

The CDR3 spells CASSAGQDEETQYF. The CDR3 DNA sequence: TGTGCCAGCAGTGCGGGACAGGACGAAGAGACCCAGTACTTC. The chain couples TRBV6-7 to TRBJ2-5; the match to TRBD1 covers 8 bases. TRBV6-7 is an open reading frame whose function is uncertain. Trimming took 5 bases from V and 3 from J; bases not matched to a gene: 5. The CDR3 is 14 residues long.

V gene TRBV9 combines with J gene TRBJ2-7; D not certain. CDR1 and CDR2 from the germline V gene are SGDLS and YYNGEE. With 0 bases removed from V and 0 bases from J, the gap between germline ends came to 4 bases. The CDR3 has 13 residues. The CDR3 coding sequence is TGTGCCAGCAGCGTAGGGAGCTCCTACGAGCAGTACTTC. Amino acids: CASSVGSSYEQYF. Looking up the rest from reference TRBV9 and TRBJ2-7 gives the full variable domain: DSGVTQTPKHLITATGQRVTLRCSPRSGDLSVYWYQQSLDQGLQFLIQYYNGEERAKGNILERFSAQQFPDLHSELNLSSLELGDSALYFCASSVGSSYEQYFGPGTRLTVT.

This clone was picked up a small number of times. The CDR3 DNA is TGTGCCAGCAGTGACGGGACTAGCCCTGGCACAGATACGCAGTATTTT. Translation gives CASSDGTSPGTDTQYF. The chain couples TRBV6-4 to TRBJ2-3; 9 nucleotides match TRBD2. The CDR3 runs to 16 residues. Trimming removed 2 bases from V and 1 base from J; junction bases left unmatched: 4. The germline gives CDR1 MRHNA, CDR2 SNTAGT.

The gene calls are TRBV5-6 and TRBJ1-2; 10 nucleotides align to TRBD1. Germline lookup yields CDR1 SGHDT and CDR2 YYEEEE. The CDR3 sequence is 13 residues long. Unmatched junction bases numbered 5, after V lost 4 bases and J lost 8 bases. Written as DNA, the CDR3 is TGTGCCAGCAGCCTGACAGGGGGCCGGGGCTACACCTTC. Amino acids: CASSLTGGRGYTF. Full variable domain (missing parts from reference TRBV5-6 and TRBJ1-2): DAGVTQSPTHLIKTRGQQVTLRCSPKSGHDTVSWYQQALGQGPQFIFQYYEEEERQRGNFPDRFSGHQFPNYSSELNVNALLLGDSALYLCASSLTGGRGYTFGSGTRLTVV.

The chain couples TRBV10-3 to TRBJ2-3; 15 bases are a match to TRBD2. Germline V gives CDR1 ENHRY, CDR2 SYGVKD. V lost 6 bases and J lost 4; bases outside the gene matches: 8. The CDR3 is 17 residues long. CDR3 in amino acids: CAISGLAGGVPADTQYF. The CDR3 DNA sequence: TGTGCCATCAGCGGACTAGCGGGAGGGGTCCCCGCAGATACGCAGTATTTT.

This chain joins TRBV6-5 and TRBJ2-7; TRBD1 aligns across 11 bases. The trim removed 5 bases at V and 7 bases at J, leaving 10 bases unmatched. Germline V gene lookup returns CDR1 MNHEY and CDR2 SVGAGI. The CDR3 runs 15 residues. Here the CDR3 DNA reads TGTGCCAGCAGTCCGTCCCGGGACAGGGGGAAAGAGCAGTACTTC. It is translated as CASSPSRDRGKEQYF.

This chain connects TRBV9 to TRBJ1-2; 7 bases fit TRBD1. The V and J ends lost 0 bases and 1 base, in that order; junction bases with no gene match: 3. This CDR3 is 15 amino acids long. CDR1 SGDLS and CDR2 YYNGEE come from the germline V gene. The CDR3 nucleotides read TGTGCCAGCAGCGTAGGAGGGGGCTTTAACTATGGCTACACCTTC. Amino acids: CASSVGGGFNYGYTF.

This chain joins TRBV7-3 and TRBJ2-2, with TRBD2 identical over 7 bases. The germline CDR1 and CDR2 sequences are SGHTA and FQGTGA. CDR3 length: 13 amino acids. Losses at the gene ends were 1 base for V and 10 bases for J; bases not matched to a gene: 3. The CDR3 loop is CASSLMGGEELFF. CDR3 nucleotides: TGTGCCAGCAGCTTAATGGGAGGGGAGGAGCTGTTTTTT.

This clone occurred once. V is TRBV5-1 and J is TRBJ2-2; D is ambiguous. CDR1 is SGHRS, CDR2 YFSETQ, per germline. This CDR3 is built from 15 residues. Trimming removed 5 bases at V and 0 bases at J, with 11 bases between. As DNA, the CDR3 is TGCGCCAGCAGTACTCCTAGAGCGAACACCGGGGAGCTGTTTTTT. Translating gives CASSTPRANTGELFF.

The chain is built from TRBV6-7 and TRBJ1-4; weak D call: TRBD1 (6 bases). TRBV6-7 is marked as an open reading frame, function uncertain. Trimming left V 10 bases short and J 3 bases short, with 12 bases between. The length of the CDR3 is 13 residues. CDR3 in DNA: TGTGCCAACCGGGACACCTCTAATGAAAAACTGTTTTTT. Protein product: CANRDTSNEKLFF.